Below are 29 T cell receptor beta chains sequenced from a single sample in a study of CD8 T cell repertoires and HIV-1 epitope variants. Sequencing used immunoSEQ multiplex PCR; TCRdb keeps in-frame clones, though not all of them. The sample shows over 6,000 clones, 66% of them seen only once. No antigen has been identified for these receptors. The sample consisted of cultured CD8+ T cells derived from PBMCs. The receptors derive from a male donor with HIV.

J is TRBJ2-2 and V is TRBV5-1, with 12 bases aligning to TRBD2. Germline V gene sequence: CDR1 SGHRS, CDR2 YFSETQ. Germline trimming cut 4 bases from V and 5 bases from J; bases unmatched to any gene: 6. This CDR3 spans 16 amino acids. CDR3 protein: CASSQTSGRSTGELFF. The CDR3 region has the DNA TGCGCCAGCAGCCAGACTAGCGGGAGATCTACCGGGGAGCTGTTTTTT. Full variable domain (rest looked up from reference TRBV5-1 and TRBJ2-2): KAGVTQTPRYLIKTRGQQVTLSCSPISGHRSVSWYQQTPGQGLQFLFEYFSETQRNKGNFPGRFSGRQFSNSRSEMNVSTLELGDSALYLCASSQTSGRSTGELFFGEGSRLTVL.

This chain connects TRBV11-2 to TRBJ2-7; TRBD2 might be the D (6 bases). The germline V gene encodes CDR1 SGHAT and CDR2 FQNNGV. V dropped 5 bases and J dropped 7 bases, with 12 bases sitting between them. This CDR3 spans 12 amino acids. The CDR3 spells CASSLMEGEQYF. Written as DNA, the CDR3 is TGTGCCAGCAGCCTAATGGAGGGAGAGCAGTACTTC.

Only a few counts were recorded for this clone. This sequence joins TRBV7-6 and TRBJ1-1, with a possible D match to TRBD1 (5 bases). Germline V lookup: CDR1 SGHVS, CDR2 FNYEAQ. V lost 0 bases, J lost 4 bases, and 6 bases lay in between. CDR3 length equals 13 residues. CDR3 sequence (DNA): TGTGCCAGCAGCTTAGCGAGGGGCACTGAAGCTTTCTTT. It codes for CASSLARGTEAFF.

This chain links TRBV19 with TRBJ1-3; tentative D call: TRBD1 (5 bases). The V gene lost 6 bases and the J gene lost 7 bases, with 25 bases spanning the gap. Germline loops: CDR1 LNHDA, CDR2 SQIVND (reference sequence). This CDR3 comprises 17 residues. CDR3 bases: TGTGCCAGTAGCCCTTTGGTTGACAGTTCCCGAAGGAACACCATATATTTT. It specifies CASSPLVDSSRRNTIYF.

The chain has TRBV9 and TRBJ1-2, with 9 bases fitting TRBD1. The germline V gene has CDR1 SGDLS and CDR2 YYNGEE. CDR3 length: 13 amino acids. V was pared by 3 bases and J by 8 bases, with 5 bases of the junction left unmatched. CDR3 sequence reads: CASSARTGDGYTF. CDR3 coding DNA: TGTGCCAGCAGCGCAAGGACAGGGGACGGCTACACCTTC.

This chain uses TRBV7-2 with TRBJ2-1, with D possibly TRBD2 on 6 matching bases. The CDR3 spans 15 residues. Germline V CDR1 and CDR2: SGHTA, FQGNSA. V lost 4 bases to trimming and J lost 2 bases, with 12 bases between them. CDR3: CASSSSDNAYNEQFF. In DNA form, the CDR3 reads TGTGCCAGCAGCTCTAGCGATAACGCCTACAATGAGCAGTTCTTC. The full variable domain, with the rest looked up from reference TRBV7-2 and TRBJ2-1, is GAGVSQSPSNKVTEKGKDVELRCDPISGHTALYWYRQSLGQGLEFLIYFQGNSAPDKSGLPSDRFSAERTGGSVSTLTIQRTQQEDSAVYLCASSSSDNAYNEQFFGPGTRLTVL.

This chain connects TRBV9 to TRBJ1-5; D uncertain. The germline gives CDR1 SGDLS, CDR2 YYNGEE. The length of the CDR3 is 14 residues. V gave up 0 bases and J gave up 6 bases, with 10 bases separating them. CDR3 protein: CASSVGVGGQPQHF. CDR3 in DNA: TGTGCCAGCAGCGTAGGGGTGGGTGGTCAGCCCCAGCATTTT.

J is TRBJ1-5 and V is TRBV6-6; unclear D gene. Looked up from germline, CDR1 is MNHNY and CDR2 is SVGAGI (reference sequence). The CDR3 is 12 amino acids. Trimming left V 7 bases short and J 0 bases short, with 4 bases between. DNA of the CDR3: TGTGCCAGCACTTATAGCAATCAGCCCCAGCATTTT. The encoded protein is CASTYSNQPQHF.

This clone appeared a few times. This rearrangement joins TRBV18 to TRBJ2-3, with D maybe TRBD1 (7 bases). Germline lookup yields CDR1 KGHSH and CDR2 LQKENI. Trimming shortened V by 3 bases and J by 4 bases, and 17 bases separated the two germline ends. The length of the CDR3 is 16 residues. DNA for the CDR3: TGTGCCAGCTCACCGCGACAGGGAGGTAGGGCAGATACGCAGTATTTT. It encodes CASSPRQGGRADTQYF.

This clone was recorded a few times. The chain combines TRBV11-2 with TRBJ1-1; TRBD1 is a possible D gene (5 bases). The germline V and J ends were trimmed by 0 bases and 3 bases, with 14 bases remaining between them. The CDR3 totals 16 residues. Germline loops: CDR1 SGHAT, CDR2 FQNNGV. The CDR3 nucleotides read TGTGCCAGCAGCTTAGATCGGGTAAGGGGAGACACTGAAGCTTTCTTT. Protein: CASSLDRVRGDTEAFF.

This clone has only a few counts. The chain employs TRBV11-2 and TRBJ2-5; D gene ambiguous. The CDR3 contains 14 residues. Germline-derived CDR1 and CDR2 are SGHAT and FQNNGV. The V and J ends lost 4 bases and 3 bases respectively, with 12 bases between them. The DNA for the CDR3 is TGTGCCAGCAGCTCGATTCTCCGGGAAGAGACCCAGTACTTC. As protein: CASSSILREETQYF.

V is TRBV28 and J is TRBJ1-4; TRBD1 might be the D (5 bases). Germline lookup yields CDR1 MDHEN and CDR2 SYDVKM. Trimming took off 1 base at V and 1 base at J, with 10 bases between the two ends. There are 16 residues in the CDR3. DNA of the CDR3: TGTGCCAGCAGTTTATCGCTCGGGGGAACTAATGAAAAACTGTTTTTT. It is translated as CASSLSLGGTNEKLFF.

The chain carries TRBV5-1 and TRBJ2-5, with no clear D. The CDR3 runs to 14 residues. The germline CDR1 and CDR2 sequences are SGHRS and YFSETQ. The germline V and J ends were trimmed by 0 bases and 2 bases, with 8 bases remaining between them. The CDR3 DNA follows: TGCGCCAGCAGCTTGGAACCGGTTCAAGAGACCCAGTACTTC. This gives the protein CASSLEPVQETQYF.

The V gene is TRBV11-2, the J gene TRBJ2-1; 8 positions agree with TRBD1. Germline V gene data show CDR1 as SGHAT and CDR2 as FQNNGV. The CDR3 loop spans 14 amino acids. Trimming at V came to 6 bases and at J to 6 bases, leaving 7 bases not matched to a gene. The CDR3 spells CASRNFTGGNEQFF. The CDR3 DNA reads as TGTGCCAGCAGGAATTTTACAGGGGGCAATGAGCAGTTCTTC.

This clone came up a few times. The V and J genes are TRBV7-6 and TRBJ2-1; D is unclear. Trimming took 2 bases from V and 9 from J, leaving 5 bases between them. The CDR3 extends over 11 amino acids. Germline-derived CDR1 and CDR2 are SGHVS and FNYEAQ. The CDR3 sequence is CASSLSGEQFF. CDR3 bases: TGTGCCAGCAGCTTATCTGGTGAGCAGTTCTTC.

This clone has just a few counts. The chain uses TRBV29-1 and TRBJ2-4, with 7 bases matching TRBD1. V trimming: 6 bases; J trimming: 1 base; junction bases outside the gene matches: 6. The CDR3 is 14 amino acids. Germline V lookup: CDR1 SQVTM, CDR2 ANQGSEA. The CDR3 DNA reads TGCAGCGTCGCCGACAGGGTCGCCAAAAACATTCAGTACTTC. It encodes CSVADRVAKNIQYF.

This clone was detected only once. J is TRBJ2-7 and V is TRBV7-9; D may match TRBD1 or TRBD2 (5 bases each). The CDR3 totals 15 residues. The germline V and J ends were trimmed by 1 base and 6 bases, with 16 bases remaining between them. Germline CDR1 reads SEHNR; CDR2 reads FQNEAQ (reference sequence). The CDR3 DNA reads as TGTGCCAGCAGCTTAGGAGCCGGGGCACGCCTCGAGCAGTACTTC. Translation: CASSLGAGARLEQYF.

The chain is built from TRBV7-6 and TRBJ1-4; D is unresolved. The CDR3 spans 14 residues. Germline V CDR1 and CDR2: SGHVS, FNYEAQ. V was clipped by 3 bases and J by 2 bases, with 7 bases between them. Here the CDR3 DNA reads TGTGCCAGCAGCTTTAGTGAGACTAATGAAAAACTGTTTTTT. It is translated as CASSFSETNEKLFF. Full variable domain (missing parts from reference TRBV7-6 and TRBJ1-4): GAGVSQSPRYKVTKRGQDVALRCDPISGHVSLYWYRQALGQGPEFLTYFNYEAQQDKSGLPNDRFSAERPEGSISTLTIQRTEQRDSAMYRCASSFSETNEKLFFGSGTQLSVL.

This chain links TRBV28 with TRBJ2-7; 11 positions agree with TRBD1. Germline loops: CDR1 MDHEN, CDR2 SYDVKM. V trimming: 6 bases; J trimming: 3 bases; junction bases outside the gene matches: 4. There are 14 residues in the CDR3. The CDR3 reads CASRMDRGHYEQYF. CDR3 nucleotide sequence: TGTGCCAGCAGGATGGACAGGGGGCACTACGAGCAGTACTTC.

The chain couples TRBV4-1 to TRBJ2-2; D is perhaps TRBD1 or TRBD2 (6 bases each). The V gene's germline CDR1 is MGHRA and CDR2 YSYEKL. This CDR3 comprises 15 residues. Trimming pared 4 bases from V and 5 bases from J, leaving 14 bases between. The CDR3 here is CASSPGGGLTGELFF. The CDR3, as DNA: TGCGCCAGCAGCCCAGGTGGGGGGCTGACCGGGGAGCTGTTTTTT.

The gene calls are TRBV28 and TRBJ2-7; tentatively, D is TRBD1 (5 bases). V lost 3 bases and J lost 2, with 8 bases in between. This CDR3 contains 13 residues. The germline V gene encodes CDR1 MDHEN and CDR2 SYDVKM. This CDR3 is CASSFDRTYEQYF. The DNA for the CDR3 is TGTGCCAGCAGTTTCGACAGAACCTACGAGCAGTACTTC.

The V call is TRBV7-6, the J call TRBJ2-3; D ambiguous. The CDR3 sequence is 13 residues long. Germline lookup yields CDR1 SGHVS and CDR2 FNYEAQ. V dropped 3 bases and J dropped 6 bases, with 10 bases sitting between them. The DNA of the CDR3 is TGTGCCAGCAGCTTCCTCCCTGAGGATACGCAGTATTTT. It encodes CASSFLPEDTQYF. Full variable domain (outside the CDR3, taken from reference TRBV7-6 and TRBJ2-3): GAGVSQSPRYKVTKRGQDVALRCDPISGHVSLYWYRQALGQGPEFLTYFNYEAQQDKSGLPNDRFSAERPEGSISTLTIQRTEQRDSAMYRCASSFLPEDTQYFGPGTRLTVL.

The chain uses TRBV27 and TRBJ2-1; tentatively, D is TRBD1 (6 bases). The CDR3 runs 14 residues. Trimming removed 6 bases at V and 7 bases at J, with 16 bases between. Looked up from germline, CDR1 is MNHEY and CDR2 is SMNVEV (reference sequence). CDR3 region: CASSPIFRGNEQFF. The CDR3 DNA reads TGTGCCAGCAGCCCTATTTTCAGGGGAAATGAGCAGTTCTTC.

This chain connects TRBV4-3 to TRBJ2-7; TRBD2 matches at 14 bases. V was pared by 4 bases and J by 2 bases, with 1 base of the junction left unmatched. Germline V gene lookup returns CDR1 LGHNA and CDR2 YSLEER. This CDR3 spans 15 amino acids. The CDR3 nucleotides are TGCGCCAGCAGCCTGGGACTAGCGGGGGCCTACGAGCAGTACTTC. It codes for CASSLGLAGAYEQYF.

The chain couples TRBV11-2 to TRBJ2-7, with D maybe TRBD2 (5 bases). The CDR3 is 14 amino acids. Germline V gene lookup returns CDR1 SGHAT and CDR2 FQNNGV. V was trimmed by 1 base and J by 0 bases, leaving 7 bases between them. The CDR3 reads CASSLVRASYEQYF. DNA of the CDR3: TGTGCCAGCAGCTTAGTGCGGGCCTCCTACGAGCAGTACTTC.

The rearrangement links TRBV19 to TRBJ1-1, with D uncertain. The V and J ends lost 6 bases and 2 bases respectively, with 13 bases between them. This CDR3 has 14 amino acids. Germline CDR1 LNHDA, CDR2 SQIVND (reference sequence). The chain's CDR3 is CASRDWRENTEAFF. In nucleotides, the CDR3 is TGTGCCAGTAGGGATTGGCGGGAAAACACTGAAGCTTTCTTT.

V usage is TRBV27 and J usage is TRBJ1-5; the D gene is possibly TRBD1 (5 bases). CDR3 length: 14 residues. The V gene's germline CDR1 is MNHEY and CDR2 SMNVEV (reference sequence). With 4 bases removed from V and 6 bases from J, the gap between germline ends came to 13 bases. CDR3 sequence: CASSWGPSTQPQHF. The CDR3, as DNA: TGTGCCAGCAGTTGGGGACCGAGTACTCAGCCCCAGCATTTT.

This clone has only a few counts. This chain connects TRBV28 to TRBJ1-5; no firm D call. Germline values: CDR1 MDHEN, CDR2 SYDVKM. Between the trimmed V and J ends, which lost 3 bases and 6 bases, there was a span of 3 bases. There are 11 residues in the CDR3. The chain's CDR3 is CASSLSQPQHF. The CDR3 DNA reads as TGTGCCAGCAGTTTGAGTCAGCCCCAGCATTTT.

The CDR3 DNA reads as TGTGCCAGCGAAGTCCAGCGGGGACCCTACGAGCAGTACTTC. This translates into CASEVQRGPYEQYF. The gene calls are TRBV6-1 and TRBJ2-7; 7 bases align to TRBD2. The CDR3 sequence is 14 residues long. V gave up 8 bases and J gave up 2 bases; unmatched junction bases: 9. The germline gives CDR1 MNHNS, CDR2 SASEGT.